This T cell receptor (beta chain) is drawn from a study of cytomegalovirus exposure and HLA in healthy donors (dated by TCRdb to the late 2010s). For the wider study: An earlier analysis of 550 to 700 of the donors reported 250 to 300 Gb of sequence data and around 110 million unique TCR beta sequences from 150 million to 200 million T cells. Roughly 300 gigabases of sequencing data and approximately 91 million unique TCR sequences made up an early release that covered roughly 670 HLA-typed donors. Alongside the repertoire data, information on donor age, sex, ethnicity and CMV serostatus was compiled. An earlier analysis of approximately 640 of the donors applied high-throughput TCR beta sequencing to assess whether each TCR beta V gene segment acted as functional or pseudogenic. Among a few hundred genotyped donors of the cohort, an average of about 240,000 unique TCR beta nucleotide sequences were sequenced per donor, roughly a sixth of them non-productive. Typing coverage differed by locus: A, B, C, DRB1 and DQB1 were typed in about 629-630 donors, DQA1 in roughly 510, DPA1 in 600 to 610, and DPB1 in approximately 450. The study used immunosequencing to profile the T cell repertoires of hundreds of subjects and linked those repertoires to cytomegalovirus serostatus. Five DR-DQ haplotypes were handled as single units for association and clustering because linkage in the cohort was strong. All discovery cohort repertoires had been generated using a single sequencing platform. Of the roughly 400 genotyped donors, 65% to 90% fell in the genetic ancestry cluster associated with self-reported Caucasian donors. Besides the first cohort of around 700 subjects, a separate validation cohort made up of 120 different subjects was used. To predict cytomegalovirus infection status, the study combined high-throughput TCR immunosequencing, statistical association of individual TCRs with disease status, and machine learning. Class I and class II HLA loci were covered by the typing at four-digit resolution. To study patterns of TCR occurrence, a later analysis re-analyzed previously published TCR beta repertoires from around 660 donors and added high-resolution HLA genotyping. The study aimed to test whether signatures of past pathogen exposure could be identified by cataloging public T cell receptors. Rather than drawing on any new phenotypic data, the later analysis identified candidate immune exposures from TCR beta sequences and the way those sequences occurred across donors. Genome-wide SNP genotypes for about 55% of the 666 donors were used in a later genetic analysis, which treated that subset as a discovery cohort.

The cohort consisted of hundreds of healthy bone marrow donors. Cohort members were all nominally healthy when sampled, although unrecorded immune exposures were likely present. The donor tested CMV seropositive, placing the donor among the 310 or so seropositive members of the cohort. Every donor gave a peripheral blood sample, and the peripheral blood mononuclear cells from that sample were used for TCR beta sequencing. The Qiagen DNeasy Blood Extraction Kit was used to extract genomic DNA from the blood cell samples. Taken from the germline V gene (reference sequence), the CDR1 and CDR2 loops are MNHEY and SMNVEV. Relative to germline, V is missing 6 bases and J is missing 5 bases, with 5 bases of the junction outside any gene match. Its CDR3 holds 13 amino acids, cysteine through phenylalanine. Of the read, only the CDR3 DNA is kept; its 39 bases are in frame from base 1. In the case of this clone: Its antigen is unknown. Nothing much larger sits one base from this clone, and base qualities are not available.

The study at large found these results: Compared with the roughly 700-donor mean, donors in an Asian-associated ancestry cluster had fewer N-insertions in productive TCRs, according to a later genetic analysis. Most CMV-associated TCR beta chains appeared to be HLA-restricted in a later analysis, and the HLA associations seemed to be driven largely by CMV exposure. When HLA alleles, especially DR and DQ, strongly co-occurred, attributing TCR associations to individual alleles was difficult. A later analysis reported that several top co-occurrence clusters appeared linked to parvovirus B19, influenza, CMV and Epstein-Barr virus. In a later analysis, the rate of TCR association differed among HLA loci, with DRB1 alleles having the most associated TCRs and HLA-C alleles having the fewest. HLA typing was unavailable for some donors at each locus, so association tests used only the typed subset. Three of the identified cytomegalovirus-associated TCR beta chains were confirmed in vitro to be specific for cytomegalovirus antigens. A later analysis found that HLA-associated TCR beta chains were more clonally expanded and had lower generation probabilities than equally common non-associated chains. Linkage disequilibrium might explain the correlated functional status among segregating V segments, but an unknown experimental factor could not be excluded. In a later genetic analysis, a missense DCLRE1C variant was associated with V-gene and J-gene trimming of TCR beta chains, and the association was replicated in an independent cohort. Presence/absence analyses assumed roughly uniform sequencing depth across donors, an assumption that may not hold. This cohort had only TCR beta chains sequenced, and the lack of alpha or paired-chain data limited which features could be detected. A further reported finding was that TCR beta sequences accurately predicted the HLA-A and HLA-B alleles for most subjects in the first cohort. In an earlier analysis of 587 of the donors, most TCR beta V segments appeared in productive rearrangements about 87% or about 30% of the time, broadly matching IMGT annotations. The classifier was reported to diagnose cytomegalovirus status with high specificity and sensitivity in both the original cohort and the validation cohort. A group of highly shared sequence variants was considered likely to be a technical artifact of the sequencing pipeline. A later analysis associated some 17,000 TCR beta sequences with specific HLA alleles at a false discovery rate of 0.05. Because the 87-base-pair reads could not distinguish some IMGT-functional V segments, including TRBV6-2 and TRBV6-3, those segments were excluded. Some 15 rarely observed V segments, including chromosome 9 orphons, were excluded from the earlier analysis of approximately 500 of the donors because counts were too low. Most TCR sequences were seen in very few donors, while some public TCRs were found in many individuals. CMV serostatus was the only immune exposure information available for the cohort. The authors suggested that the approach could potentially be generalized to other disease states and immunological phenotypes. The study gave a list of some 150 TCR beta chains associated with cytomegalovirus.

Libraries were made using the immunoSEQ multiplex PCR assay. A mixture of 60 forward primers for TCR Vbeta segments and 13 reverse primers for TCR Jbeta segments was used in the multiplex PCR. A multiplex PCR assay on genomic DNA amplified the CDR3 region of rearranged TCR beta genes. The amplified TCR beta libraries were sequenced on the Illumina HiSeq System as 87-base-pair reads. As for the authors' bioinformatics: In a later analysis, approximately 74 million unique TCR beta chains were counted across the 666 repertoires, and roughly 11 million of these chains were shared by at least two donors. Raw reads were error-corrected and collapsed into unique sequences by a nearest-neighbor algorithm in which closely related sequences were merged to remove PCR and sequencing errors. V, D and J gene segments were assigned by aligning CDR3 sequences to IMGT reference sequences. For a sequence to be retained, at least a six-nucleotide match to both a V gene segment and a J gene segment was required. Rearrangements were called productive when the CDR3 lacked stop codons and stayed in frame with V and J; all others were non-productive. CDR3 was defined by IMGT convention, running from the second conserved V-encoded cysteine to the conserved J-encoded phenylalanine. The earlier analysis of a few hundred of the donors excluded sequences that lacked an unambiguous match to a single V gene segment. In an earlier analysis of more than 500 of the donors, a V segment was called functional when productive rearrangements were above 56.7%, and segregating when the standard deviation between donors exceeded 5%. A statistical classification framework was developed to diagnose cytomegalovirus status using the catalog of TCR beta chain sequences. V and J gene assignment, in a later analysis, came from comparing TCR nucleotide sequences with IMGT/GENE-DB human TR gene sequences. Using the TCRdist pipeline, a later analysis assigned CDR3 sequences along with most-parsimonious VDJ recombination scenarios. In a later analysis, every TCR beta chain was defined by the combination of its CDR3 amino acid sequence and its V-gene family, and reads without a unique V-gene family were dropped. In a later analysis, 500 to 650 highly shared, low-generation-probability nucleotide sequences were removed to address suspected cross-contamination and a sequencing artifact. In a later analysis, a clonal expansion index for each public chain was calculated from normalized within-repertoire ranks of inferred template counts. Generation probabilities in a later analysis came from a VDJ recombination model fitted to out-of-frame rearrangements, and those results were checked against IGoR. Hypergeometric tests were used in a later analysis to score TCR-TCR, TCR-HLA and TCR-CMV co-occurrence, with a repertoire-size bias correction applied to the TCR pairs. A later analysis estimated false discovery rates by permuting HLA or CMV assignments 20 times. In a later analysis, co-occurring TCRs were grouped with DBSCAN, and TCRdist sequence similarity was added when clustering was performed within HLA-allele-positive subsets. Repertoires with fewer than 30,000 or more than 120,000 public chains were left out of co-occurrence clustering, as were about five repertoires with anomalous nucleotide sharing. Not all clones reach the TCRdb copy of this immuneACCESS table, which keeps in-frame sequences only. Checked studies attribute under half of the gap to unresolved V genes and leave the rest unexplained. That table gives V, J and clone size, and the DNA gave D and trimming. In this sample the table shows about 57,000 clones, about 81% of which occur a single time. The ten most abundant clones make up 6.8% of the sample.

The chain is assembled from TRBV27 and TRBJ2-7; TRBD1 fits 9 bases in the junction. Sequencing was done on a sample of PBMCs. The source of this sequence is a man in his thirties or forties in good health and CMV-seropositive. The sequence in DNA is TGTGCCAGCAGGCCAAGACAGGGGGACGAGCAGTACTTC. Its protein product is CASRPRQGDEQYF.